One and the same sample provided the 32 T cell receptor beta chains below, sequenced in a study of T cells in Graves' hyperthyroidism and ophthalmopathy. Using RNA transcripts as the source, TCR beta CDR3 regions were amplified. The TCR CDR3 was amplified in a first-round RT-PCR using the HTBI primer set. TCRdb used MiXCR to reprocess the multiplex PCR reads, holding one entry per CDR3 protein. The sample contains around 290,000 distinct CDR3 sequences, approximately 15% of which appear only once. Sample: blood. These receptor sequences come from a woman aged 55 to 70 with Graves' ophthalmopathy.

This chain uses TRBV3-1 with TRBJ1-5, with D possibly matching TRBD1 (6 bases). The CDR3 length is 15 residues. The germline V and J ends were trimmed by 3 bases and 7 bases, with 16 bases remaining between them. Per the germline V gene, CDR1 is LGHDT and CDR2 is YNNKEL (reference sequence). The CDR3 nucleotides are TGTGCCAGCAGCCAGGCAACAGGGACGGGGCAGCCCCAGCATTTT. Residues: CASSQATGTGQPQHF.

This clonotype was seen at least ten times. The CDR3 nucleotides read TGTGCCAGCTCATCTCAGGGATCTCTTAGAGCTTTCTTT. Translation gives CASSSQGSLRAFF. The rearrangement uses TRBV18 and TRBJ1-1, with D maybe TRBD1 (5 bases). V was clipped by 5 bases and J by 10 bases, with 17 bases between them. There are 13 residues in the CDR3. CDR1 and CDR2 from the germline V gene are KGHSH and LQKENI.

A few counts support this clonotype. The chain uses TRBV5-6 and TRBJ1-4; TRBD1 is a possible D gene (5 bases). Germline CDR1 is SGHDT and CDR2 is YYEEEE. V lost 4 bases and J 0 bases, leaving 10 bases between the germline ends. This CDR3 has 15 amino acids. The CDR3 sequence: CASSGTGATNEKLFF. The CDR3 coding sequence is TGTGCCAGCAGCGGCACGGGGGCAACTAATGAAAAACTGTTTTTT.

This clonotype was seen more than once but under ten times. This chain connects TRBV6-1 to TRBJ2-2; D is perhaps TRBD2 (5 bases). Between the trimmed V and J ends, which lost 6 bases and 6 bases, there was a span of 14 bases. The CDR3 contains 14 residues. Germline CDR1 reads MNHNS; CDR2 reads SASEGT. The CDR3 spells CASRQTRDAGELFF. CDR3 nucleotide sequence: TGTGCCAGCAGACAAACTAGGGATGCCGGGGAGCTGTTTTTT.

This clonotype was recorded a few times. The CDR3 sequence: CASSVGDRASGRTQYF. The CDR3 region has the DNA TGTGCCAGCAGCGTAGGGGACAGGGCCTCAGGTCGGACCCAGTACTTC. The chain links TRBV9 to TRBJ2-5; 9 bases match TRBD1. Germline V gives CDR1 SGDLS, CDR2 YYNGEE. The CDR3 sequence is 16 residues long. The trim removed 0 bases at V and 7 bases at J, leaving 10 bases unmatched.

This clonotype was detected ten times or more. The chain links TRBV11-2 to TRBJ1-1, with TRBD1 as a possible D gene (5 bases). V was shortened by 5 bases and J by 4 bases, with 11 bases between the two germline ends. The germline V gene has CDR1 SGHAT and CDR2 FQNNGV. This CDR3 is built from 13 residues. In DNA, the CDR3 is TGTGCCAGCAGCGGTGTTGGGGCCACTGAAGCTTTCTTT. Encoded protein: CASSGVGATEAFF.

The J gene is TRBJ1-1, the V gene TRBV18; 8 nucleotides line up with TRBD1. V dropped 4 bases and J dropped 7; count of bases not matched to a gene: 8. The germline CDR1 and CDR2 sequences are KGHSH and LQKENI. The CDR3 has 14 residues. The CDR3 sequence: CASSRDRQYSEAFF. The DNA for the CDR3 is TGTGCCAGCTCACGGGACAGGCAATACAGTGAAGCTTTCTTT.

This rearrangement joins TRBV5-6 to TRBJ2-1; no clear D. The germline gives CDR1 SGHDT, CDR2 YYEEEE. V gave up 3 bases and J gave up 4 bases, with 8 bases separating them. There are 13 residues in the CDR3. Here the CDR3 DNA reads TGTGCCAGCAGCTACGACTCTTACAATGAGCAGTTCTTC. This codes for CASSYDSYNEQFF.

This clonotype was seen at least ten times. This chain joins TRBV20-1 and TRBJ1-2, with TRBD1 as a possible D gene (6 bases). Germline CDR1 is DFQATT and CDR2 is SNEGSKA (reference sequence). The CDR3 covers 12 residues. V shed 4 bases and J shed 4 bases, with 10 bases lying between them. CDR3 region: CSATGQIYGYTF. CDR3 nucleotides: TGCAGTGCTACTGGACAGATCTATGGCTACACCTTC.

The chain uses TRBV20-1 and TRBJ2-6; 11 bases fit TRBD1. The germline V gene encodes CDR1 DFQATT and CDR2 SNEGSKA (reference sequence). V gave up 6 bases and J gave up 2 bases; unmatched junction bases: 3. The CDR3 extends over 15 amino acids. CDR3 protein: CSAGDRGTGANVLTF. The DNA of the CDR3 is TGCAGTGCCGGGGACAGGGGGACTGGGGCCAACGTCCTGACTTTC.

This clonotype has just one count. The chain employs TRBV30 and TRBJ1-1; the D is unclear. Trimming took 8 bases from V and 3 from J, leaving 19 bases between them. The CDR3 is 14 residues long. Germline-derived CDR1 and CDR2 are GTSNPN and SVGIG (reference sequence). CDR3 sequence (DNA): TGTGCCAGCCAGACACGGATGGGCTACACTGAAGCTTTCTTT. The encoded protein is CASQTRMGYTEAFF. Full variable domain (missing parts from reference TRBV30 and TRBJ1-1): SQTIHQWPATLVQPVGSPLSLECTVEGTSNPNLYWYRQAAGRGLQLLFYSVGIGQISSEVPQNLSASRPQDRQFILSSKKLLLSDSGFYLCASQTRMGYTEAFFGQGTRLTVV.

This clonotype was found many times. The rearrangement joins TRBV20-1 to TRBJ2-2; D is ambiguous. Germline V gene data show CDR1 as DFQATT and CDR2 as SNEGSKA (reference sequence). This CDR3 spans 16 amino acids. Trimming left V 6 bases short and J 2 bases short, with 19 bases between. The CDR3 DNA is TGCAGTGCGGACCGAGTGGAGACAAGAAACACCGGGGAGCTGTTTTTT. It translates to CSADRVETRNTGELFF.

This clonotype was seen more than once but under ten times. This chain connects TRBV25-1 to TRBJ2-7; D gene ambiguous. Trimming removed 5 bases at V and 0 bases at J, with 8 bases between. Germline CDR1 and CDR2: MGHDK and SYGVNS. The length of the CDR3 is 13 residues. In nucleotides, the CDR3 is TGTGCCAGCAGTTTTGGGCCCTCCTACGAGCAGTACTTC. Encoded protein: CASSFGPSYEQYF.

In its sample, this clonotype was seen a few times. CDR3 residues: CSAIAGTSGYNEQFF. DNA for the CDR3: TGCAGTGCTATAGCCGGGACTAGCGGATACAATGAGCAGTTCTTC. The chain employs TRBV20-1 and TRBJ2-1; 11 bases fit TRBD2. The CDR3 contains 15 residues. The V gene end was trimmed by 4 bases and the J gene end by 4 bases; junction bases not matched to a gene: 6. Germline-derived CDR1 and CDR2 are DFQATT and SNEGSKA (reference sequence).

This clonotype was counted between two and nine times. The chain links TRBV6-1 to TRBJ1-2, with 8 bases aligning to TRBD1. Trimming at V came to 6 bases and at J to 3 bases, leaving 6 bases not matched to a gene. The CDR3 consists of 14 residues. The V gene's germline CDR1 is MNHNS and CDR2 SASEGT. Written as DNA, the CDR3 is TGTGCCAGCAGCCCTGGACAGGGCGACTATGGCTACACCTTC. Protein product: CASSPGQGDYGYTF.

This clonotype was recorded many times. The V call is TRBV7-8, the J call TRBJ2-1, with 11 nucleotides matching TRBD2. V gave up 3 bases and J gave up 7 bases; unmatched junction bases: 8. Germline V lookup: CDR1 SGHVS, CDR2 FQNEAQ. The CDR3 is 16 residues long. CDR3 loop: CASSFLAGGQSNEQFF. CDR3 sequence (DNA): TGTGCCAGCAGCTTCCTAGCGGGGGGACAATCTAATGAGCAGTTCTTC.

The chain employs TRBV2 and TRBJ1-5; D perhaps matches TRBD1 (5 bases). Germline V gene data show CDR1 as SNHLY and CDR2 as FYNNEI. V was cut by 6 bases and J by 5 bases, with 14 bases left in between. This CDR3 spans 14 amino acids. CDR3 residues: CASRLHPGHQPQHF. For the CDR3, the DNA is TGTGCCAGCAGACTTCACCCAGGGCATCAGCCCCAGCATTTT.

This clonotype has a handful of counts. V usage is TRBV10-2 and J usage is TRBJ1-6; a weak D match, TRBD1 (5 bases). The germline V gene has CDR1 WSHSY and CDR2 SAAADI. V was clipped by 6 bases and J by 8 bases, with 17 bases between them. The CDR3 totals 15 residues. The CDR3 loop reads CASRGDSARDSPLHF. For the CDR3, the DNA is TGCGCCAGCAGGGGGGATTCGGCGAGGGATTCACCCCTCCACTTT.

This clonotype was counted many times. This chain uses TRBV28 with TRBJ2-1; 7 bases map to TRBD2. J gave up 7 bases and V 2 bases, and 5 bases lay outside the gene matches. Per germline, CDR1 MDHEN and CDR2 SYDVKM. The CDR3 spans 14 residues. CDR3 sequence: CASSLGGRWNEQFF. The CDR3 DNA follows: TGTGCCAGCAGTTTAGGCGGGAGATGGAATGAGCAGTTCTTC.

There are a few counts of this clonotype. This chain uses TRBV19 with TRBJ1-2, with unresolved D. Per germline, CDR1 LNHDA and CDR2 SQIVND (reference sequence). This CDR3 comprises 15 residues. V dropped 4 bases and J dropped 0 bases, with 12 bases sitting between them. CDR3 coding DNA: TGTGCCAGTAGTAACCCCCGGGGTACTAACTATGGCTACACCTTC. The encoded protein is CASSNPRGTNYGYTF.

This clonotype showed up many times. The genes are TRBV12-3 or TRBV12-4 and TRBJ1-5; tentative D call: TRBD1 (5 bases). The V end lost 1 base, the J end lost 4 bases, and 11 bases lay between the germline ends. This CDR3 spans 15 amino acids. The CDR3 protein is CASSLGGHLNQPQHF. The CDR3 bases are TGTGCCAGCAGTTTAGGAGGACACCTTAATCAGCCCCAGCATTTT.

This clonotype has at least ten counts. The CDR3 DNA reads as TGTGCCAGCAGCCCCTTAGCGGATACCTACGAGCAGTACTTC. This codes for CASSPLADTYEQYF. The V call is TRBV6-2 or TRBV6-3, the J call TRBJ2-7; TRBD2 might be the D (6 bases). The CDR3 is made up of 14 amino acids. V shed 6 bases and J shed 2 bases, with 14 bases lying between them. The germline V gene encodes CDR1 MNHEY and CDR2 SVGEGT.

This clonotype was counted between two and nine times. The CDR3 reads CASSLGETEAFF. CDR3 coding DNA: TGTGCCAGCAGCTTGGGAGAAACTGAAGCTTTCTTT. The chain carries TRBV7-9 and TRBJ1-1; D gene unclear. The ends were cut back, 3 bases at V and 5 bases at J, with 7 bases in the middle. The V gene's germline CDR1 is SEHNR and CDR2 FQNEAQ (reference sequence). The CDR3 length is 12 residues.

This clonotype has just a few counts. This chain connects TRBV7-2 to TRBJ2-2; 7 bases line up with TRBD1. Germline values: CDR1 SGHTA, CDR2 FQGNSA. CDR3 length equals 15 residues. V dropped 6 bases and J dropped 4; count of bases not matched to a gene: 8. The CDR3 here is CASSYSTGSTGELFF. The CDR3 DNA follows: TGTGCCAGCAGTTATTCGACAGGGTCCACCGGGGAGCTGTTTTTT.

This clonotype has ten or more counts. A junction boundary mismatches the germline segment, possibly from a read error. The J gene is TRBJ2-1, the V gene TRBV4-1; D is ambiguous. Germline loops: CDR1 MGHRA, CDR2 YSYEKL. The CDR3 is 16 residues long. The CDR3 DNA sequence: TGCGCCAGCAGCCCTCTAAAGGCCTTCGCTTACAGTGAGCAGTTCTTC. Amino acid sequence: CASSPLKAFAYSEQFF.

This clonotype was seen repeatedly, ten times or more. The chain has TRBV30 and TRBJ2-7; 7 bases agree with TRBD2. This CDR3 has 14 residues. Germline CDR1 is GTSNPN and CDR2 is SVGIG (reference sequence). Unmatched junction bases numbered 8, after V lost 4 bases and J lost 2 bases. The CDR3, as DNA: TGTGCCTGGATGGGGCGGGAGACCGCCTACGAGCAGTACTTC. This encodes CAWMGRETAYEQYF. Variable domain in full (rest from reference TRBV30 and TRBJ2-7): SQTIHQWPATLVQPVGSPLSLECTVEGTSNPNLYWYRQAAGRGLQLLFYSVGIGQISSEVPQNLSASRPQDRQFILSSKKLLLSDSGFYLCAWMGRETAYEQYFGPGTRLTVT.

This clonotype was counted ten times or more. This chain links TRBV7-8 with TRBJ1-5; 10 nucleotides match TRBD1. The germline V gene has CDR1 SGHVS and CDR2 FQNEAQ. V lost 3 bases to trimming and J lost 5 bases; unmatched junction nucleotides: 4. The CDR3 totals 15 residues. CDR3 DNA: TGTGCCAGCAGCTTGGGGACAGGGGTGGATCAGCCCCAGCATTTT. This encodes CASSLGTGVDQPQHF.

This clonotype has ten or more counts. The chain employs TRBV20-1 and TRBJ1-4; 7 bases align to TRBD1. CDR1 DFQATT and CDR2 SNEGSKA come from the germline V gene (reference sequence). The V segment lost 3 bases and the J segment 7 bases; nucleotides outside the gene matches: 8. The CDR3 has 14 amino acids. In DNA, the CDR3 is TGCAGTGCTAGGGACAGGCTGCAGACTGAAAAACTGTTTTTT. It yields the protein CSARDRLQTEKLFF.

In this sample, this clonotype turned up many times. CDR3 sequence: CASSPGQSSGYTF. The CDR3 bases are TGTGCCAGCAGCCCGGGACAGTCGAGTGGCTACACCTTC. This sequence joins TRBV7-9 and TRBJ1-2; TRBD1 matches 7 bases. There are 13 residues in the CDR3. The V gene's germline CDR1 is SEHNR and CDR2 FQNEAQ (reference sequence). V was clipped by 5 bases and J by 7 bases; unmatched bases: 7.

This clonotype was counted between two and nine times. This chain uses TRBV19 with TRBJ2-3, with D unresolved. The length of the CDR3 is 15 residues. Trimming took 3 bases from V and 2 from J, leaving 12 bases between them. Looked up from germline, CDR1 is LNHDA and CDR2 is SQIVND (reference sequence). CDR3: CASSMDRTFTDTQYF. CDR3 DNA: TGTGCCAGTAGTATGGATCGCACCTTCACAGATACGCAGTATTTT.

This clonotype has at least ten counts. The gene calls are TRBV20-1 and TRBJ2-1; TRBD2 matches 7 bases. The V gene's germline CDR1 is DFQATT and CDR2 SNEGSKA (reference sequence). V gave up 3 bases and J gave up 8 bases; unmatched junction bases: 13. This CDR3 contains 15 residues. For the CDR3, the DNA is TGCAGTGCTAGGACCCTTAGCGGGTTGGGTGATGAGCAGTTCTTC. Protein sequence: CSARTLSGLGDEQFF.

This clonotype has at least ten counts. V is TRBV2 and J is TRBJ1-6; D unclear. The CDR3 runs to 15 residues. From germline, CDR1 is SNHLY and CDR2 FYNNEI. Deletions cut 6 bases from V and 8 bases from J, with 17 bases between. The CDR3 loop is CASSNTGSGHSPLHF. CDR3 DNA: TGTGCCAGCAGCAATACCGGGAGCGGGCATTCACCCCTCCACTTT.